The 14 T cell receptor beta chains below come from one sample, sequenced in a study of blood T cell repertoires in COVID-19. Sequencing was performed with immunoSEQ multiplex PCR; in TCRdb, only in-frame clones are kept and a portion is missing. The repertoire holds about 210,000 clones, with more than 85% as singletons. The sample consisted of peripheral blood. These receptors were collected from a man between 40 and 49 years old with acute or convalescent COVID-19.

The chain links TRBV11-3 to TRBJ2-1; the match to TRBD2 covers 7 bases. The CDR3 covers 13 residues. V trimming: 5 bases; J trimming: 4 bases; junction bases outside the gene matches: 2. The germline gives CDR1 SGHNT, CDR2 YENEEA. CDR3 amino acids: CASSLRGYNEQFF. The DNA for the CDR3 is TGTGCCAGCAGCCTGCGGGGGTACAATGAGCAGTTCTTC.

The rearrangement uses TRBV6-5 and TRBJ2-7; D may be TRBD1 (6 bases). The length of the CDR3 is 15 residues. Germline CDR1 is MNHEY and CDR2 is SVGAGI. V was clipped by 8 bases and J by 2 bases, with 19 bases between them. For the CDR3, the DNA is TGTGCCAGCCGCGCAGGAGGACAGCCAACCTACGAGCAGTACTTC. It translates to CASRAGGQPTYEQYF.

The chain links TRBV7-6 to TRBJ1-1, with D perhaps matching TRBD1 (5 bases). V was pared by 0 bases and J by 3 bases, with 5 bases between. Germline CDR1 is SGHVS and CDR2 is FNYEAQ. The CDR3 contains 13 residues. This CDR3 is CASSLAGDTEAFF. The CDR3 bases are TGTGCCAGCAGCTTAGCAGGGGACACTGAAGCTTTCTTT.

For the CDR3, the DNA is TGTGCCATCAGTGAGTCCTTAGCGTTGGACAATGAGCAGTTCTTC. It translates to CAISESLALDNEQFF. The chain is built from TRBV10-3 and TRBJ2-1; tentative D call: TRBD2 (5 bases). V was clipped by 0 bases and J by 5 bases, with 11 bases between them. Per germline, CDR1 ENHRY and CDR2 SYGVKD. The CDR3 has 15 amino acids.

This chain links TRBV6-5 with TRBJ1-6; D may be TRBD1 (5 bases). CDR3 length: 15 amino acids. Germline-derived CDR1 and CDR2 are MNHEY and SVGAGI. The V end lost 3 bases, the J end lost 6 bases, and 12 bases lay between the germline ends. The CDR3 coding sequence is TGTGCCAGCAGTTATCACGGCAGGGTTAATTCACCCCTCCACTTT. This encodes CASSYHGRVNSPLHF.

This sequence joins TRBV6-6 and TRBJ1-1, with D uncertain. The CDR3 totals 14 residues. The germline V gene has CDR1 MNHNY and CDR2 SVGAGI (reference sequence). Trimming shortened V by 5 bases and J by 0 bases, and 10 bases separated the two germline ends. CDR3 nucleotide sequence: TGTGCCAGCAGTCTCCTTAGTATGAACACTGAAGCTTTCTTT. This gives the protein CASSLLSMNTEAFF.

This CDR3 reads CASSLGHETDTQYF. The CDR3 DNA follows: TGTGCCAGCAGCTTAGGACATGAGACAGATACGCAGTATTTT. The chain couples TRBV11-3 to TRBJ2-3; D ambiguous. There are 14 residues in the CDR3. V was trimmed by 1 base and J by 3 bases, leaving 8 bases between them. Germline V lookup: CDR1 SGHNT, CDR2 YENEEA.

The gene calls are TRBV3-1 (or the pseudogene TRBV3-2) and TRBJ2-7; 8 positions agree with TRBD2. Germline V gene lookup returns CDR1 LGHDT and CDR2 YNNKEL (reference sequence). Germline trimming cut 9 bases from V and 5 bases from J; bases unmatched to any gene: 9. The CDR3 spans 13 residues. The CDR3 DNA is TGTGCCAGTAGCGGAGAGCGGGAGAACGAGCAGTACTTC. It encodes CASSGERENEQYF.

The J gene is TRBJ1-1, the V gene TRBV2; D is possibly TRBD1 (5 bases). Per germline, CDR1 SNHLY and CDR2 FYNNEI. V lost 1 base, J lost 1 base, and 10 bases lay in between. This CDR3 has 15 amino acids. The CDR3 bases are TGTGCCAGCAGTGAAGATTTGCAGGGGAACACTGAAGCTTTCTTT. Protein product: CASSEDLQGNTEAFF.

The chain uses TRBV6-5 and TRBJ2-6; D is unclear. Germline CDR1 and CDR2: MNHEY and SVGAGI. This CDR3 spans 15 amino acids. Trimming removed 7 bases from V and 0 bases from J, with 10 bases in between. The CDR3 nucleotides are TGTGCCAGCATTACGAGGAGCTCTGGGGCCAACGTCCTGACTTTC. Translating it yields CASITRSSGANVLTF.

The V gene is TRBV28, the J gene TRBJ2-3, with 9 bases identical to TRBD2. Germline CDR1 is MDHEN and CDR2 is SYDVKM. The CDR3 consists of 15 residues. With V trimmed by 6 bases and J by 5 bases, 9 bases remained unmatched. This chain's CDR3 is CASRGSGREKDTQYF. Written as DNA, the CDR3 is TGTGCCAGCAGGGGTAGCGGGAGAGAGAAAGATACGCAGTATTTT.

This clone has only a few counts. The V gene is TRBV19, the J gene TRBJ2-5, with TRBD1 matching 9 bases. The CDR3 spans 14 residues. Trimming removed 9 bases from V and 4 bases from J; junction bases left unmatched: 9. Germline V gene sequence: CDR1 LNHDA, CDR2 SQIVND (reference sequence). This CDR3 is CASAYRGQRETQYF. The CDR3 region has the DNA TGTGCCAGCGCCTACAGGGGGCAAAGAGAGACCCAGTACTTC.

The chain couples TRBV19 to TRBJ2-1, with TRBD1 identical over 8 bases. V trimming: 3 bases; J trimming: 8 bases; junction bases outside the gene matches: 3. Germline lookup yields CDR1 LNHDA and CDR2 SQIVND (reference sequence). CDR3 size: 13 residues. Written as DNA, the CDR3 is TGTGCCAGTAGTATTGCAGGGGGCGATGAGCAGTTCTTC. As protein: CASSIAGGDEQFF.

The chain links TRBV7-9 to TRBJ1-4, with 8 bases aligning to TRBD1. Germline V gene data show CDR1 as SEHNR and CDR2 as FQNEAQ (reference sequence). This CDR3 contains 17 residues. V lost 3 bases to trimming and J lost 2 bases; unmatched junction nucleotides: 8. DNA of the CDR3: TGTGCCAGCAGCTTCCTCGGACAGGGAACCACTAATGAAAAACTGTTTTTT. As protein: CASSFLGQGTTNEKLFF.